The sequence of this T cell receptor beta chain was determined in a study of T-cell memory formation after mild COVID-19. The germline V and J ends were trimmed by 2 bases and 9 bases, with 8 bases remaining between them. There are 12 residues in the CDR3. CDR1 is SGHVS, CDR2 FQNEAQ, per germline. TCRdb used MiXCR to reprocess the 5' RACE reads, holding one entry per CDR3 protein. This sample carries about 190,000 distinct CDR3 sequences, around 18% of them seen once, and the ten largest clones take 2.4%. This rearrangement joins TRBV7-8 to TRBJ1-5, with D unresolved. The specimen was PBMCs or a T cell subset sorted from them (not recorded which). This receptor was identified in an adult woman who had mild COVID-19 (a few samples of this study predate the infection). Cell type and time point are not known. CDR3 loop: CASSLSMAPQHF. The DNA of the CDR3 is TGTGCCAGCAGCTTAAGCATGGCGCCCCAGCATTTT.